The 31 T cell receptor beta chains below come from one sample, sequenced in a study of cytomegalovirus exposure and HLA in healthy donors. In the PCR, 60 Vbeta and 13 Jbeta primers were used. Using immunoSEQ multiplex PCR, the repertoire was profiled, and TCRdb retains in-frame clones only, with some absent. The sample has under 200,000 clones; 70% to 85% are singletons. The sample consisted of PBMCs. The source of these receptors is a woman aged 25-40 years in good health and CMV-seropositive.

The rearrangement uses TRBV6-1 and TRBJ1-3, with D possibly matching TRBD1 (6 bases). This CDR3 has 15 residues. CDR1 MNHNS and CDR2 SASEGT come from the germline V gene. V was pared by 7 bases and J by 0 bases, with 13 bases between. The DNA of the CDR3 is TGTGCCAGCACCTGGGACACCAGCTCTGGAAACACCATATATTTT. It specifies CASTWDTSSGNTIYF.

The chain carries TRBV29-1 and TRBJ2-2; 11 nucleotides match TRBD1. After removal of 6 bases from V and 2 bases from J, the junction contained 5 bases not matched to a gene. Per the germline V gene, CDR1 is SQVTM and CDR2 is ANQGSEA. This CDR3 comprises 15 residues. CDR3 residues: CSVSGQGANTGELFF. The DNA for the CDR3 is TGCAGCGTATCTGGACAGGGGGCTAACACCGGGGAGCTGTTTTTT.

This clone was found a few times. V and J are TRBV4-2 and TRBJ2-2, with 12 bases fitting TRBD2. Losses at the gene ends were 1 base for V and 6 bases for J; bases not matched to a gene: 0. Germline lookup yields CDR1 LGHNA and CDR2 YNFKEQ. The CDR3 spans 15 residues. CDR3 sequence reads: CASSQGLAGAGELFF. DNA of the CDR3: TGTGCCAGCAGCCAAGGACTAGCGGGAGCCGGGGAGCTGTTTTTT.

This rearrangement joins TRBV4-3 to TRBJ1-2; tentative D call: TRBD1 (5 bases). The CDR3 covers 15 residues. V gave up 0 bases and J gave up 6 bases, with 14 bases separating them. CDR1 is LGHNA and CDR2 is YSLEER in the germline V gene. The CDR3 bases are TGCGCCAGCAGCCAAGATCGGGGAGGGGCGAATGGCTACACCTTC. Protein: CASSQDRGGANGYTF.

J is TRBJ2-3 and V is TRBV6-5; D not certain. CDR3 length: 13 residues. V dropped 5 bases and J dropped 0 bases, with 6 bases sitting between them. In germline, CDR1 is MNHEY, CDR2 SVGAGI. This CDR3 reads CASSTYSTDTQYF. Written as DNA, the CDR3 is TGTGCCAGCAGTACCTACAGCACAGATACGCAGTATTTT.

This clone turned up a few times. This chain joins TRBV6-4 and TRBJ2-2, with D unresolved. This CDR3 contains 14 residues. V was shortened by 0 bases and J by 6 bases, with 8 bases between the two germline ends. The germline gives CDR1 MRHNA, CDR2 SNTAGT. The CDR3 DNA sequence: TGTGCCAGCAGTGACTCGACAAATTCCGGGGAGCTGTTTTTT. Its translation: CASSDSTNSGELFF.

This clone was observed a few times. V gene TRBV13 combines with J gene TRBJ2-5, with D perhaps TRBD1 (6 bases). The assigned J gene may be wrong: the sequence end matches TRBJ2-7 better. The CDR3 runs 14 residues. CDR1 PRHDT and CDR2 FYEKMQ come from the germline V gene (reference sequence). The CDR3 here is CASSPPGVVDEQYF. In DNA, the CDR3 is TGTGCCAGCAGCCCTCCAGGGGTGGTCGACGAGCAGTACTTC.

The chain has TRBV7-6 and TRBJ1-3; TRBD1 matches 7 bases. CDR3 length: 18 residues. Trimming removed 2 bases from V and 0 bases from J; junction bases left unmatched: 10. Germline CDR1 is SGHVS and CDR2 is FNYEAQ. The CDR3 nucleotides are TGTGCCAGCAGCTTATATGGGGACAGCCTATCCTCTGGAAACACCATATATTTT. Amino acids: CASSLYGDSLSSGNTIYF.

V usage is TRBV29-1 and J usage is TRBJ1-5; 11 positions agree with TRBD1. CDR3 length: 12 amino acids. The V segment lost 6 bases and the J segment 7 bases; nucleotides outside the gene matches: 2. Germline loops: CDR1 SQVTM, CDR2 ANQGSEA. The CDR3: CSVGQGEQPQHF. In DNA form, the CDR3 reads TGCAGCGTGGGACAGGGGGAACAGCCCCAGCATTTT.

Concerning this clone: Additional DNA sequences in this sample encode the identical CDR3. Written as DNA, the CDR3 is TGTGCCAGCAGCTTCCGGGGGACCTCCTACAATGAGCAGTTCTTC. This translates into CASSFRGTSYNEQFF. The rearrangement uses TRBV5-8 and TRBJ2-1; D is perhaps TRBD2 (6 bases). This CDR3 is built from 15 residues. Germline CDR1 SGHTS, CDR2 YDEGEE. V was shortened by 2 bases and J by 0 bases, with 9 bases between the two germline ends.

The rearrangement uses TRBV15 and TRBJ1-5; 10 nucleotides agree with TRBD1. The CDR3 covers 17 residues. Germline V gives CDR1 LNHNV, CDR2 YYDKDF (reference sequence). Trimming at V came to 5 bases and at J to 0 bases, leaving 7 bases not matched to a gene. CDR3 protein: CATSPDRGSYSNQPQHF. Written as DNA, the CDR3 is TGTGCCACCAGCCCGGACAGGGGGTCCTATAGCAATCAGCCCCAGCATTTT.

The chain couples TRBV11-3 to TRBJ1-1; TRBD1 is a possible D gene (5 bases). Germline V gives CDR1 SGHNT, CDR2 YENEEA. This CDR3 region has 12 residues. Trimming left V 4 bases short and J 8 bases short, with 11 bases between. The CDR3 region has the DNA TGTGCCAGCAGCTCGGCAGACAGCGAAGCTTTCTTT. Translating it yields CASSSADSEAFF.

The gene calls are TRBV11-3 and TRBJ2-1, with D hard to call. The CDR3 sequence is 14 residues long. Germline assignment: CDR1 SGHNT and CDR2 YENEEA. Trimming took 1 base from V and 5 from J, leaving 9 bases between them. The CDR3, as DNA: TGTGCCAGCAGCTTAGTTGAGGCTCACAATGAGCAGTTCTTC. This sequence encodes CASSLVEAHNEQFF.

For this clone: Because it lacks the conserved phenylalanine or tryptophan at the end, this CDR3 is likely a read error. The chain employs TRBV11-2 and TRBJ1-1; the D is unclear. From germline, CDR1 is SGHAT and CDR2 FQNNGV. V was cut by 1 base and J by 5 bases, with 14 bases left in between. The CDR3 is made up of 15 amino acids. Here the CDR3 DNA reads TGTGCCAGCAGCTTAGCGTGGTACCGGGATACTGAAGCTTTCTCT. This encodes CASSLAWYRDTEAFS.

This clone was seen only once. The junction and the germline gene differ at one end; a read error may be behind it. The V gene is TRBV20-1, the J gene TRBJ2-5, with 9 bases matching TRBD2. The CDR3 contains 11 residues. Germline CDR1 reads DFQATT; CDR2 reads SNEGSKA (reference sequence). The CDR3 spells CSGSHQETQYF. DNA for the CDR3: TGTAGCGGGAGTCATCAAGAGACCCAGTACTTC.

This clone was recorded once. This chain links TRBV6-6 with TRBJ2-2; 11 nucleotides agree with TRBD2. The CDR3 is made up of 15 amino acids. V lost 4 bases and J lost 10; bases outside the gene matches: 8. Germline-derived CDR1 and CDR2 are MNHNY and SVGAGI (reference sequence). The CDR3 sequence is CASSSPRLAGKELFF. CDR3 nucleotide sequence: TGTGCCAGCAGTTCCCCAAGACTAGCGGGGAAGGAGCTGTTTTTT.

The chain carries TRBV18 and TRBJ1-1; unclear D gene. V lost 3 bases and J 6 bases, leaving 11 bases between the germline ends. Germline V gene lookup returns CDR1 KGHSH and CDR2 LQKENI. This CDR3 contains 13 residues. The CDR3 region is CASSPGGRAEAFF. In DNA, the CDR3 is TGTGCCAGCTCACCCGGCGGGAGAGCTGAAGCTTTCTTT.

This sequence joins TRBV4-1 and TRBJ2-7; D perhaps matches TRBD2 (7 bases). The CDR3 consists of 15 residues. Germline V gene sequence: CDR1 MGHRA, CDR2 YSYEKL. The germline V and J ends were trimmed by 1 base and 2 bases, with 12 bases remaining between them. The DNA for the CDR3 is TGCGCCAGCAGCCAAGGAAGGGGGGGCCCCTACGAGCAGTACTTC. Its translation: CASSQGRGGPYEQYF.

The chain uses TRBV11-3 and TRBJ2-5; 8 bases are a match to TRBD1. Trimming cost V 5 bases and J 2 bases; bases outside gene matches: 1. The CDR3 length is 13 residues. Germline assignment: CDR1 SGHNT and CDR2 YENEEA. CDR3 amino acids: CASSGQGQETQYF. In DNA, the CDR3 is TGTGCCAGCAGCGGACAGGGACAAGAGACCCAGTACTTC.

The rearrangement uses TRBV4-3 and TRBJ2-7, with D perhaps TRBD2 (6 bases). The CDR3 contains 14 residues. V lost 0 bases to trimming and J lost 3 bases, with 9 bases between them. CDR1 is LGHNA and CDR2 is YSLEER in the germline V gene. The DNA of the CDR3 is TGCGCCAGCAGCCAAGAGGAGGGAAGCTACGAGCAGTACTTC. Protein product: CASSQEEGSYEQYF.

This rearrangement joins TRBV25-1 to TRBJ2-5; 9 bases map to TRBD2. V trimming: 3 bases; J trimming: 4 bases; junction bases outside the gene matches: 6. This CDR3 contains 15 residues. Germline V gene sequence: CDR1 MGHDK, CDR2 SYGVNS. CDR3 DNA: TGTGCCAGCAGTGATGAGCGGGAGGCTCGAGAGACCCAGTACTTC. Its protein product is CASSDEREARETQYF.

The CDR3 DNA sequence: TGTGCCAGCAGTGGGGAGACAAGCCCGTATAGCAATCAGCCCCAGCATTTT. Amino acids: CASSGETSPYSNQPQHF. The chain couples TRBV6-1 to TRBJ1-5; D call uncertain. The CDR3 runs to 17 residues. Trimming took off 4 bases at V and 0 bases at J, with 16 bases between the two ends. Germline CDR1 reads MNHNS; CDR2 reads SASEGT.

This clone was seen a handful of times. The V gene is TRBV4-3, the J gene TRBJ2-1, with D uncertain. Germline CDR1 and CDR2: LGHNA and YSLEER. The length of the CDR3 is 14 residues. Trimming pared 1 base from V and 8 bases from J, leaving 12 bases between. The CDR3 sequence is CASSQAPGIDEQFF. The CDR3 DNA sequence: TGCGCCAGCAGCCAAGCCCCGGGTATCGATGAGCAGTTCTTC.

This chain uses TRBV5-1 with TRBJ2-3; TRBD2 matches at 11 bases. The ends lost 4 bases at V and 1 base at J; junction bases unmatched: 5. This CDR3 is built from 16 residues. The germline V gene has CDR1 SGHRS and CDR2 YFSETQ. Here the CDR3 reads CASSTGTSGRTDTQYF. DNA for the CDR3: TGCGCCAGCAGCACAGGGACTAGCGGACGCACAGATACGCAGTATTTT.

The chain carries TRBV7-9 and TRBJ2-1; 7 bases match TRBD2. This CDR3 spans 16 amino acids. Germline V lookup: CDR1 SEHNR, CDR2 FQNEAQ (reference sequence). V was pared by 5 bases and J by 6 bases, with 13 bases of the junction left unmatched. CDR3 DNA sequence: TGTGCCAGCAGCCCTCGGGGCGGGGGATTCCCCAATGAGCAGTTCTTC. Translation: CASSPRGGGFPNEQFF.

The V and J genes are TRBV7-2 and TRBJ1-2, with TRBD1 matching 10 bases. The CDR3 runs 14 residues. Unmatched junction bases numbered 1, after V lost 4 bases and J lost 2 bases. Germline V gene sequence: CDR1 SGHTA, CDR2 FQGNSA. In nucleotides, the CDR3 is TGTGCCAGCAGCTCGGGACAGGGGAACTATGGCTACACCTTC. Encoded protein: CASSSGQGNYGYTF.

The chain joins TRBV6-5 to TRBJ2-5; D is possibly TRBD1 (6 bases). CDR3 length: 14 amino acids. Trimming cost V 2 bases and J 5 bases, with 12 bases left between them. Germline-derived CDR1 and CDR2 are MNHEY and SVGAGI. The CDR3, as DNA: TGTGCCAGCAGTTACAACAGGGCGGGTGAGACCCAGTACTTC. The encoded protein is CASSYNRAGETQYF.

V and J are TRBV27 and TRBJ2-7, with D unclear. Trimming left V 0 bases short and J 3 bases short, with 9 bases between. The CDR3 loop spans 14 amino acids. The germline V gene encodes CDR1 MNHEY and CDR2 SMNVEV (reference sequence). The DNA for the CDR3 is TGTGCCAGCAGTTTATCCGACAACCACTACGAGCAGTACTTC. It codes for CASSLSDNHYEQYF.

Regarding this clone: An end of the junction does not agree with germline; a read error may underlie this. This same CDR3 is encoded by further DNA sequences in the sample. The chain uses TRBV9 and TRBJ1-1; a weak D match, TRBD1 (5 bases). The germline V gene has CDR1 SGDLS and CDR2 YYNGEE. The CDR3 contains 13 residues. Written as DNA, the CDR3 is TGCGCCAGCAGCGCACAGGTTAACACTGAAGCTTTCTTT. Translating it yields CASSAQVNTEAFF.

The chain joins TRBV27 to TRBJ2-3; 7 nucleotides align to TRBD1. There are 15 residues in the CDR3. Germline CDR1 MNHEY, CDR2 SMNVEV (reference sequence). Germline trimming cut 2 bases from V and 2 bases from J; bases unmatched to any gene: 4. The CDR3 here is CASSLAQGTTDTQYF. DNA of the CDR3: TGTGCCAGCAGTTTAGCACAGGGGACCACAGATACGCAGTATTTT.

The DNA for the CDR3 is TGTGCCACCAGCAGACGAGACTCCCCTAATGAGCAGTTCTTC. It translates to CATSRRDSPNEQFF. V gene TRBV15 combines with J gene TRBJ2-1; D not resolved. With 2 bases removed from V and 7 bases from J, the gap between germline ends came to 12 bases. The CDR3 covers 14 residues. CDR1 is LNHNV and CDR2 is YYDKDF in the germline V gene (reference sequence).